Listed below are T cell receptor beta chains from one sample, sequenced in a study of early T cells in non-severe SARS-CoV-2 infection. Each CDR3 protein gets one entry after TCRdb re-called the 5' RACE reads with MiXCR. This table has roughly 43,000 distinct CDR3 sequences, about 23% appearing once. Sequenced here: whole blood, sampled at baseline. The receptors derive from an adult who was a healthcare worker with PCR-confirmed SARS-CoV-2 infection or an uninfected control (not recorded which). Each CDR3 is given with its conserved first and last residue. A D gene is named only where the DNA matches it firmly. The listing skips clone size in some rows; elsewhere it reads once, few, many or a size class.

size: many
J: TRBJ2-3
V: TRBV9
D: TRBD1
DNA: TGTGCCAGCAGCCCCGGACAGGACACAGATACGCAGTATTTT
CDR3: CASSPGQDTDTQYF

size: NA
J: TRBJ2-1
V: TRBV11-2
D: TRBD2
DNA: TGTGCCAGCAGCTTAGATCCGGGGGGAGTCTACAATGAGCAGTTCTTC
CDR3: CASSLDPGGVYNEQFF

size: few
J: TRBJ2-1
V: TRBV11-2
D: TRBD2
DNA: TGTGCCAGCAGCTTCCTAGCGGGGGCATACAATGAGCAGTTCTTC
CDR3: CASSFLAGAYNEQFF

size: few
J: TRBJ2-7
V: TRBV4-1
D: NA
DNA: TGCGCCAGCAGCCAAGATAGGGGGGAAACCTACGAGCAGTACTTC
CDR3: CASSQDRGETYEQYF

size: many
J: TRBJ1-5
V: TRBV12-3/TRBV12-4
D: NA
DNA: TGTGCCAGCAGTTTAGCGGGACACGTGAATCAGCCCCAGCATTTT
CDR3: CASSLAGHVNQPQHF

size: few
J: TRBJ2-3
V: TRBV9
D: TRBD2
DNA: TGTGCCAGCAGCGTAAGACCGGGACTAGCGGGGGTTACTAGCACAGATACGCAGTATTTT
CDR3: CASSVRPGLAGVTSTDTQYF

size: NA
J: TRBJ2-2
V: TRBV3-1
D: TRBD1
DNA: TGTGCCAGCAGCTGGGACAGGGGGCCGTACACCGGGGAGCTGTTTTTT
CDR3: CASSWDRGPYTGELFF

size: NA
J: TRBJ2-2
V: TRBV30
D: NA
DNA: TGTGCCTGGAGTGTCGGAGGTCTCCCATCCGGGGAGCTGTTTTTT
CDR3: CAWSVGGLPSGELFF

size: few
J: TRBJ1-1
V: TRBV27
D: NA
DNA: TGTGCCAGCAGTTACCGGACGGCGAACACTGAAGCTTTCTTT
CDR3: CASSYRTANTEAFF

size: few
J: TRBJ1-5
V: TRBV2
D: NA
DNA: TGTGCCAGCAGTGATCCCGGAGGAGGTCAGCCCCAGCATTTT
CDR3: CASSDPGGGQPQHF

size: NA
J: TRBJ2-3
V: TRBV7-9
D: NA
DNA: TGTGCCAGCAGCTTACCCTCGGCAGATACGCAGTATTTT
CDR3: CASSLPSADTQYF

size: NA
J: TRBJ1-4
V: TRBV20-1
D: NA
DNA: TGCAGTGCTAGAGATAATGGGCGAGATGAAAAACTGTTTTTT
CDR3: CSARDNGRDEKLFF

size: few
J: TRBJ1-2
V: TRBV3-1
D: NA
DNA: TGTGCCAGCAGCCGTCATAACTATGGCTACACCTTC
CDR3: CASSRHNYGYTF

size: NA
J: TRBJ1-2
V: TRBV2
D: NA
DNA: TGTGCCAGCAGTGAACCCCGGATTGACTACACCTTC
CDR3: CASSEPRIDYTF

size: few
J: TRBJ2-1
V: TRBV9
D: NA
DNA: TGTGCCAGCAGCGTGGACGCACAGGATGAGCAGTTCTTC
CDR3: CASSVDAQDEQFF

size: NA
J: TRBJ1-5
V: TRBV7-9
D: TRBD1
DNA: TGTGCCAGCAGCTTAGACCCCACGGGACAGATACGGTGGCGTAGCAATCAGCCCCAGCATTTT
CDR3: CASSLDPTGQIRWRSNQPQHF

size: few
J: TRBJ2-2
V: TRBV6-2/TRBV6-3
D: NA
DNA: TGTGCCAGCAAGCCCGGACACGTCCCGAACACCGGGGAGCTGTTTTTT
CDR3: CASKPGHVPNTGELFF

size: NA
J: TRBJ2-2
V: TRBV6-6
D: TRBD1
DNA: TGTGCCAGCAGAAGGACAGGGGATGGCGGGGAGCTGTTTTTT
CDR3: CASRRTGDGGELFF

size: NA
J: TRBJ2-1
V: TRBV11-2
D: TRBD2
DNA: TGTGCCGGCAGCCTGGGACTAGCGGAGCAGTTCTTC
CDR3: CAGSLGLAEQFF

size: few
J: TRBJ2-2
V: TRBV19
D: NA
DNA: TGTGCCAGTAGTATAAAATGGGCCGGGGAGCTGTTTTTT
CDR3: CASSIKWAGELFF

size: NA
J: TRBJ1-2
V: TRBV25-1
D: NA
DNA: TGTGCCAGCAGTGAGGCGACCGCCTATGGCTACACCTTC
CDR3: CASSEATAYGYTF

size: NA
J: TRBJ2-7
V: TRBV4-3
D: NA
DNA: TGCGCCAACAGCGAGGGCCAGGAGTACGAGCAGTACTTC
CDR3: CANSEGQEYEQYF

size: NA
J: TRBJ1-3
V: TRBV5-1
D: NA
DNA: TGCGCCAGCAGCTTGGCCGCGGGGGCCGGGCCTGGAAACACCATATATTTT
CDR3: CASSLAAGAGPGNTIYF

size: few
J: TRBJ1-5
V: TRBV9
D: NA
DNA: TGTGCCAGCAGCGTAGAGGGGAGCAATCAGCCCCAGCATTTT
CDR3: CASSVEGSNQPQHF

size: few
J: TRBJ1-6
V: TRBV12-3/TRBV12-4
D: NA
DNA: TGTGCCAGCAGTCGCCGGGACGGGGATTCACCCCTCCACTTT
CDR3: CASSRRDGDSPLHF

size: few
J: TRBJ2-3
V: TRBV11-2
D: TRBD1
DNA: TGTGCCAGCAGCTTTGGGACAGGGGAAGATACGCAGTATTTT
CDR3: CASSFGTGEDTQYF

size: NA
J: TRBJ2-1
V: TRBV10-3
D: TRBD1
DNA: TGTGCCATCAGTGCGGACAGGGGTAGCAATGAGCAGTTCTTC
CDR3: CAISADRGSNEQFF

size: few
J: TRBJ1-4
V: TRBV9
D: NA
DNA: TGTGCCAGCAGCGTAGGATCTCCTAATGAAAAACTGTTTTTT
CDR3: CASSVGSPNEKLFF

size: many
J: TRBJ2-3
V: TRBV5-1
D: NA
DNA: TGCGCCAGCAGCTTGGAAACGACGAGCTTGTTTGCGCAGTATTTT
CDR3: CASSLETTSLFAQYF

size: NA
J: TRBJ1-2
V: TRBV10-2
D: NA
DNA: TGCGCCAGCAGTGAGACATGGGGCTATGGCTACACCTTC
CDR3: CASSETWGYGYTF

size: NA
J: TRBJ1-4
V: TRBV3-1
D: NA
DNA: TGTGCCAGCAGCCAAAACCGGGACTCAAATGAAAAACTGTTTTTT
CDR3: CASSQNRDSNEKLFF

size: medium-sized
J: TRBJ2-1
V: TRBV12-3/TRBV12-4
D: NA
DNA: TGTGCCAGCTCCCTTGGTAATGAGCAGTTCTTC
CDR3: CASSLGNEQFF

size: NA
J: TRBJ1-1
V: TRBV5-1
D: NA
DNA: TGCGCCAGCAGCTTGGGCACGAACACTGAAGTTTTCTTT
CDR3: CASSLGTNTEVFF

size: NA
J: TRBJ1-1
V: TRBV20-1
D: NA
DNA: TGCAGTGCTAGCGGGGGAATTGAAGCTTTCTTT
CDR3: CSASGGIEAFF

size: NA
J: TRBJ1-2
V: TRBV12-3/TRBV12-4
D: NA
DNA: TGTGCCAGCAGCCCAAGCCCCAACTATGGCTACACCTTC
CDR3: CASSPSPNYGYTF

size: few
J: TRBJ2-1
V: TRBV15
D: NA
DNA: TGTGCCACCAGCACCCCGGTGGGGGGTTACAATGAGCAGTTCTTC
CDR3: CATSTPVGGYNEQFF

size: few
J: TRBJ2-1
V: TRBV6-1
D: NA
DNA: TGTGCCAGCAGTGAGGTCAATGAGCAGTTCTTC
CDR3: CASSEVNEQFF

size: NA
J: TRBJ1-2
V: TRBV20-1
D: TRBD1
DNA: TGCAGTGCACCACAGGGGAACTATGGCTACACCTTC
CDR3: CSAPQGNYGYTF

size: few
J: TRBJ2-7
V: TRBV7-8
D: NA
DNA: TGTGCCAGCAGCTTAGCGCGAACAGGGAGTCCCTACGAGCAGTACTTC
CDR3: CASSLARTGSPYEQYF

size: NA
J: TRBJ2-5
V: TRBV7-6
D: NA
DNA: TGTGCCAGCAGCCGGGCCATCCAAGAGACCCAGTACTTC
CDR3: CASSRAIQETQYF

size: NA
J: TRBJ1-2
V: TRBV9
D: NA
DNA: TGTGCCAGCAGCCTTGGGACATCCCAAGGGCCCTATGGCTACACCTTC
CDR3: CASSLGTSQGPYGYTF

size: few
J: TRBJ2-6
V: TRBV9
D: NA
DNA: TGTGCCAGCAGCGTTAGAGGGGATGCTGGGGCCAACGTCCTGACTTTC
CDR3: CASSVRGDAGANVLTF

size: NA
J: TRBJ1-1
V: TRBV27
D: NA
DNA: TGTGCCAGCAGTACGGGACACCTGAACACTGAAGCTTTCTTT
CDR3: CASSTGHLNTEAFF

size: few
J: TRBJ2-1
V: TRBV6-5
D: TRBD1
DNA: TGTGCCAGCAGTTACCCCCGGACAGGAAACCCTACGTACAATGAGCAGTTCTTC
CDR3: CASSYPRTGNPTYNEQFF

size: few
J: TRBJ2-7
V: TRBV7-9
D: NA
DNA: TGTGCCAGCAGCCCAAAAACAGGGATTTCAGTCTACGAGCAGTACTTC
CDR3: CASSPKTGISVYEQYF

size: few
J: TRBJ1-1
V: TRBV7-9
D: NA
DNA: TGTGCCAGCAGTCATGCCTCCCGAGGCACTGAAGCTTTCTTT
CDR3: CASSHASRGTEAFF

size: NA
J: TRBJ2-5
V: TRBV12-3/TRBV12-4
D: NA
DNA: TGTGCCAGCAGTTTCACAGGAGGGGAGACCCAGTACTTC
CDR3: CASSFTGGETQYF

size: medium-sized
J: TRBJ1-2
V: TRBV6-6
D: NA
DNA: TGTGCCAGCAGTTACCGGACGGATCCCGCCCCATACACCTTC
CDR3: CASSYRTDPAPYTF

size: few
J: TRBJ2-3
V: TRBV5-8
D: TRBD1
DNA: TGTGCCAGCACTTCCGGGACAGGGTGGCGCACAGATACGCAGTATTTT
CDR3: CASTSGTGWRTDTQYF

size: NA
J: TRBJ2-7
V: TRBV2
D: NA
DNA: TGTGCCAGCAGTGAAATGAGCCAGGCCTACGAGCAGTACTTC
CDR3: CASSEMSQAYEQYF

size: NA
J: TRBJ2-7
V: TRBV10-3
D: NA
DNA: TGTGCCATCAGGCCGGGACAAAATTTGGGCGAGCAGTACTTC
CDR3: CAIRPGQNLGEQYF

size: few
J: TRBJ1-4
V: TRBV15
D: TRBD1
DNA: TGTGCCACCAGCAGAGACGGCGGGACAGGAGGCGAAAAACTGTTTTTT
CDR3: CATSRDGGTGGEKLFF